This record concerns one TCR beta chain sequence. The sample comes from a study of cytomegalovirus exposure and HLA in healthy donors. Primers for the PCR totalled 60 Vbeta and 13 Jbeta. The data were produced by immunoSEQ multiplex PCR, yet TCRdb's version contains in-frame clones alone and is incomplete. There are 110,000 to 150,000 clones in the sample; just under 70% occur only once, and around 4.7% lies in the top ten. Trimming took 8 bases from V and 8 from J; bases not matched to a gene: 17. The CDR3 is made up of 15 amino acids. Germline V CDR1 and CDR2: GTSNPN, SVGIG (reference sequence). This clonotype was sampled from a man aged 60 to 69 in good health and CMV-seronegative. Specimen: PBMCs. The chain has TRBV30 and TRBJ2-1, with 8 bases matching TRBD2. The CDR3 region has the DNA TGTGCCGGGGGCGGGGACGGGAGGGCCATTTATGAGCAGTTCTTC. Its protein product is CAGGGDGRAIYEQFF.